The 24 T cell receptor beta chains in this list originate from one sample, sequenced in a study of blood T cell repertoires in COVID-19 (dated by TCRdb to 2018 to 2021). The receptor library was made with the immunoSEQ multiplex PCR assay. Drawn from immuneACCESS, this table holds only the in-frame rearrangements with V and J called that TCRdb kept. Clones are partly lost; checked studies trace under half to an unresolved V gene and leave the rest unexplained. Within this sample are 300,000 to 400,000 clones, with more than 80% of them counted one time only. About 1% of the sample comes from the top ten. Sequencing input: PBMCs or T cells enriched from blood (not recorded which). The receptors were gathered from a man aged 18-30 years who had recovered from COVID-19.

The rearrangement joins TRBV5-4 to TRBJ1-1; 7 positions agree with TRBD1. The CDR3 has 15 residues. The V and J ends lost 4 bases and 0 bases, in that order; junction bases with no gene match: 6. Looked up from germline, CDR1 is SGHNT and CDR2 is YYREEE (reference sequence). CDR3 DNA sequence: TGTGCCAGCAGCGTAGACAGGGCCATGAACACTGAAGCTTTCTTT. Protein product: CASSVDRAMNTEAFF.

This clone came up once. This chain joins TRBV11-2 and TRBJ1-2; TRBD1 aligns across 8 bases. Unmatched junction bases numbered 8, after V lost 4 bases and J lost 4 bases. Germline lookup yields CDR1 SGHAT and CDR2 FQNNGV. The CDR3 has 15 amino acids. The DNA for the CDR3 is TGTGCCAGCAGCTCCCGTCCGGGACAGGTCTATGGCTACACCTTC. Translated, it gives CASSSRPGQVYGYTF.

This chain joins TRBV28 and TRBJ1-2; D may be TRBD1 (6 bases). Germline V gene lookup returns CDR1 MDHEN and CDR2 SYDVKM. The CDR3 totals 14 residues. Between the trimmed V and J ends, which lost 2 bases and 7 bases, there was a span of 14 bases. CDR3 in DNA: TGTGCCAGCAGTTTAGGGGTAGGGGGAGTTGGCTACACCTTC. Translated, it gives CASSLGVGGVGYTF.

The rearrangement joins TRBV3-1 (or the pseudogene TRBV3-2) to TRBJ2-7, with TRBD2 identical over 7 bases. CDR1 LGHDT and CDR2 YNNKEL come from the germline V gene (reference sequence). This CDR3 has 14 residues. Trimming took 7 bases from V and 5 from J; bases not matched to a gene: 11. DNA of the CDR3: TGTGCCAGCACCCCGGGGAGGGGTTTCAACGAGCAGTACTTC. Its protein is CASTPGRGFNEQYF.

The chain's CDR3 is CSSSAGFSTDTQYF. The CDR3 nucleotides read TGCAGCTCGTCCGCGGGTTTCTCAACAGATACGCAGTATTTT. The J gene is TRBJ2-3, the V gene TRBV29-1, with a weak D call TRBD2 (5 bases). The CDR3 length is 14 residues. CDR1 and CDR2 (germline): SQVTM, ANQGSEA. V lost 8 bases and J lost 3, with 18 bases in between.

The rearrangement links TRBV9 to TRBJ1-5; 10 bases fit TRBD1. Per germline, CDR1 SGDLS and CDR2 YYNGEE. V dropped 3 bases and J dropped 4; count of bases not matched to a gene: 1. The CDR3 runs 14 residues. CDR3 residues: CASSGQGANQPQHF. CDR3 DNA: TGTGCCAGCAGCGGACAGGGGGCTAATCAGCCCCAGCATTTT.

The chain uses TRBV7-2 and TRBJ1-2; the match to TRBD1 covers 9 bases. Germline values: CDR1 SGHTA, CDR2 FQGNSA. CDR3 length equals 13 residues. Trimming at V came to 5 bases and at J to 10 bases, leaving 8 bases not matched to a gene. CDR3 DNA sequence: TGTGCCAGCAGCGCAACAGGGGGCGGACTCTACACCTTC. Its translation is CASSATGGGLYTF.

This chain connects TRBV18 to TRBJ2-5, with 7 bases lining up with TRBD2. In germline, CDR1 is KGHSH, CDR2 LQKENI. Germline trimming cut 9 bases from V and 5 bases from J; bases unmatched to any gene: 9. The CDR3 loop spans 13 amino acids. The CDR3 DNA follows: TGTGCCAGTACACAGCGGGAAGGGGAGACCCAGTACTTC. Protein product: CASTQREGETQYF.

The chain is built from TRBV7-2 and TRBJ1-4; weak D call: TRBD1 (5 bases). CDR3 length equals 15 residues. The V end was cut by 1 base, the J end by 8 bases, with 14 bases between. Germline CDR1 and CDR2: SGHTA and FQGNSA. As DNA, the CDR3 is TGTGCCAGCAGCTTAGTCTCCAGGGTGGGGGAAAAACTGTTTTTT. It specifies CASSLVSRVGEKLFF.

The chain has TRBV7-9 and TRBJ1-1; a weak D match, TRBD1 (6 bases). The CDR3 consists of 14 residues. With 5 bases removed from V and 2 bases from J, the gap between germline ends came to 12 bases. CDR1 and CDR2 (germline): SEHNR, FQNEAQ (reference sequence). CDR3 loop: CASSPQGSNTEAFF. The DNA of the CDR3 is TGTGCCAGCAGCCCTCAGGGGTCAAACACTGAAGCTTTCTTT.

CDR3 sequence (DNA): TGTGCCAGCAACTTAGCGGCGAACACCGGGGAGCTGTTTTTT. This sequence encodes CASNLAANTGELFF. This chain links TRBV2 with TRBJ2-2; possible D gene TRBD2, 6 bases. The germline V gene has CDR1 SNHLY and CDR2 FYNNEI. The CDR3 totals 14 residues. With 7 bases removed from V and 0 bases from J, the gap between germline ends came to 9 bases.

The V and J genes are TRBV5-3 and TRBJ2-7, with TRBD2 identical over 14 bases. TRBV5-3 is an ORF, with its function uncertain. The V gene end was trimmed by 4 bases and the J gene end by 5 bases; junction bases not matched to a gene: 2. The CDR3 sequence is 14 residues long. CDR3 protein: CARSPGLAGDEQYF. CDR3 DNA: TGTGCCAGAAGCCCGGGACTAGCGGGAGACGAGCAGTACTTC.

The chain has TRBV20-1 and TRBJ1-5; D unclear. The V gene's germline CDR1 is DFQATT and CDR2 SNEGSKA (reference sequence). V lost 3 bases and J 1 base, leaving 13 bases between the germline ends. The CDR3 sequence is 15 residues long. The CDR3 region is CSASRVRGSNQPQHF. The DNA for the CDR3 is TGCAGTGCTAGTAGGGTCAGAGGGAGCAATCAGCCCCAGCATTTT.

The chain combines TRBV7-6 with TRBJ1-1; 10 bases are shared with TRBD1. V shed 5 bases, J shed 0 bases, and the junction held 18 bases outside the gene matches. The germline V gene encodes CDR1 SGHVS and CDR2 FNYEAQ. This CDR3 is 20 amino acids long. The CDR3 reads CASSATGTGVYFIMNTEAFF. The CDR3 nucleotides read TGTGCCAGCAGCGCAACCGGGACAGGGGTCTATTTCATTATGAACACTGAAGCTTTCTTT.

The chain links TRBV19 to TRBJ1-4, with 7 positions matching TRBD1. The trim removed 6 bases at V and 1 base at J, leaving 11 bases unmatched. Per the germline V gene, CDR1 is LNHDA and CDR2 is SQIVND (reference sequence). The CDR3 consists of 17 residues. CDR3 nucleotides: TGTGCCAGTAGAGCCCGACAGGGTGGAATAACTAATGAAAAACTGTTTTTT. Residues: CASRARQGGITNEKLFF. Together with reference TRBV19 and TRBJ1-4, the CDR3 gives the full variable domain: DGGITQSPKYLFRKEGQNVTLSCEQNLNHDAMYWYRQDPGQGLRLIYYSQIVNDFQKGDIAEGYSVSREKKESFPLTVTSAQKNPTAFYLCASRARQGGITNEKLFFGSGTQLSVL.

About this clone itself: Germline is not matched at one junction end, which may reflect a read error. The chain carries TRBV23-1 and TRBJ2-7, with a tentative D call TRBD1 (6 bases). TRBV23-1 is an ORF, and what it does is uncertain. The CDR3 length is 16 residues. The CDR3 here is CASNQTDRSHRYEQYF. The CDR3 nucleotides are TGCGCCAGCAATCAAACCGACAGGTCCCACAGGTACGAGCAGTACTTC.

The chain joins TRBV3-1 (or the pseudogene TRBV3-2) to TRBJ1-5, with D tentatively TRBD1 (5 bases). Trimming cost V 5 bases and J 2 bases, with 10 bases left between them. This CDR3 is 14 amino acids long. Germline loops: CDR1 LGHDT, CDR2 YNNKEL (reference sequence). In DNA form, the CDR3 reads TGTGCCAGCAGCGCGGCGGGGGGCAATCAGCCCCAGCATTTT. Translation gives CASSAAGGNQPQHF.

In this sample, this clone turned up a few times. The chain combines TRBV7-9 with TRBJ2-1, with a possible D match to TRBD2 (6 bases). Per germline, CDR1 SEHNR and CDR2 FQNEAQ (reference sequence). Trimming cost V 4 bases and J 9 bases, with 13 bases left between them. The CDR3 consists of 13 residues. This CDR3 is CASSSGSLIEQFF. DNA for the CDR3: TGTGCCAGCAGCTCCGGGAGTCTCATTGAGCAGTTCTTC.

This clone has just one count. The J gene is TRBJ2-7, the V gene TRBV19; tentative D call: TRBD2 (6 bases). CDR1 LNHDA and CDR2 SQIVND come from the germline V gene (reference sequence). With 8 bases removed from V and 3 bases from J, the gap between germline ends came to 20 bases. The CDR3 contains 15 residues. CDR3 sequence: CASPRGGTPRYEQYF. The CDR3 nucleotides are TGTGCCAGTCCAAGGGGCGGGACTCCACGCTACGAGCAGTACTTC.

The sample holds one count of this clone. V gene TRBV9 combines with J gene TRBJ1-1, with D uncertain. This CDR3 is built from 14 residues. Trimming cost V 4 bases and J 0 bases, with 10 bases left between them. CDR1 and CDR2 (germline): SGDLS, YYNGEE. The CDR3 DNA is TGTGCCAGCAGCCAAGAGGTTTTGAACACTGAAGCTTTCTTT. Its translation is CASSQEVLNTEAFF.

This clone has a handful of counts. The gene calls are TRBV6-2 or TRBV6-3 and TRBJ2-1, with TRBD2 identical over 12 bases. The V gene's germline CDR1 is MNHEY and CDR2 SVGEGT. V was pared by 5 bases and J by 7 bases, with 6 bases of the junction left unmatched. The CDR3 runs 15 residues. Here the CDR3 reads CASSQTSGRVNEQFF. CDR3 DNA sequence: TGTGCCAGCAGTCAGACTAGCGGGAGAGTGAATGAGCAGTTCTTC.

The chain combines TRBV9 with TRBJ2-3, with TRBD2 matching 10 bases. The CDR3 totals 18 residues. With 0 bases clipped from V and 4 bases from J, the junction kept 11 bases outside the gene matches. CDR1 is SGDLS and CDR2 is YYNGEE in the germline V gene. CDR3 residues: CASSVGLLAGNWADTQYF. The CDR3 nucleotides are TGTGCCAGCAGCGTAGGTCTACTAGCGGGGAACTGGGCAGATACGCAGTATTTT.

The chain carries TRBV28 and TRBJ2-7; D call uncertain. CDR1 MDHEN and CDR2 SYDVKM come from the germline V gene. Trimming shortened V by 5 bases and J by 0 bases, and 5 bases separated the two germline ends. The CDR3 sequence is 12 residues long. CDR3 loop: CASSPSSYEQYF. CDR3 coding DNA: TGTGCCAGCAGTCCGAGCTCCTACGAGCAGTACTTC.

In its sample, this clone was seen once. The chain employs TRBV5-5 and TRBJ1-5, with 7 positions matching TRBD1. The CDR3 is made up of 13 amino acids. Trimming cost V 0 bases and J 6 bases; bases outside gene matches: 0. The germline V gene has CDR1 SGHKS and CDR2 YYEKEE (reference sequence). The CDR3 reads CASSLGDSQPQHF. CDR3 in DNA: TGTGCCAGCAGCTTGGGGGACAGTCAGCCCCAGCATTTT.